This is a list of T cell receptor beta chains from one sample in a study of T cells in localized non-small cell lung cancer. Data came from immunoSEQ multiplex PCR; TCRdb stores just in-frame clones and leaves some out. The data show some 56,000 clones, around 86% seen once. The specimen comprised peripheral blood, sampled before any cancer treatment. The receptors were gathered from a woman aged 40-69 years with stage I lung adenocarcinoma. Each CDR3 is given without its conserved first and last residue. The order of the fields is CDR3 length, V gene, CDR3 protein.

cdr3_length: 13
v_call: TRBV30
cdr3_aa: AWSSSGGAQETQY

cdr3_length: 14
v_call: TRBV5-1
cdr3_aa: ASSLDFGVVGTEAF

cdr3_length: 9
v_call: TRBV20-1
cdr3_aa: SASDRAEAF

cdr3_length: 10
v_call: TRBV30
cdr3_aa: AWRVRVSPLH

cdr3_length: 13
v_call: TRBV4-3
cdr3_aa: ASSQVNRAVETQY

cdr3_length: 13
v_call: TRBV7-3
cdr3_aa: ASSPAGGGTDTQY

cdr3_length: 14
v_call: TRBV9
cdr3_aa: ASSVESFGGANVLT

cdr3_length: 13
v_call: TRBV5-6
cdr3_aa: ASSPPGTGKIEAF

cdr3_length: 11
v_call: TRBV6-5
cdr3_aa: ASSYLGDRGYT

cdr3_length: 13
v_call: TRBV9
cdr3_aa: ASNPGGTANTEAF

cdr3_length: 13
v_call: TRBV25-1
cdr3_aa: ASSRTGSKNTEAF

cdr3_length: 12
v_call: TRBV5-3
cdr3_aa: ARSLGDNSYEQY

cdr3_length: 12
v_call: TRBV7-2
cdr3_aa: ASSLDRANEKLF

cdr3_length: 15
v_call: TRBV28
cdr3_aa: ASSSNRGQFKGQPQH

cdr3_length: 12
v_call: TRBV7-2
cdr3_aa: ASSLGGRHLEQY

cdr3_length: 13
v_call: TRBV9
cdr3_aa: ASSVAWGPNQPQH

cdr3_length: 12
v_call: TRBV5-1
cdr3_aa: ASRIGQPNYGYT

cdr3_length: 15
v_call: TRBV15
cdr3_aa: ATSFQMKPGVESPLH

cdr3_length: 13
v_call: TRBV15
cdr3_aa: ATSRDGQALFGYT

cdr3_length: 14
v_call: TRBV7-8
cdr3_aa: ASSLAVRGSNYGYT

cdr3_length: 13
v_call: TRBV7-2
cdr3_aa: ASSLARTENSPLH

cdr3_length: 13
v_call: TRBV4-3
cdr3_aa: ASSQELATWETQY

cdr3_length: 12
v_call: TRBV6-1
cdr3_aa: ASSEWRNQETQY

cdr3_length: 12
v_call: TRBV15
cdr3_aa: ATSRVQTPGGYT

cdr3_length: 16
v_call: TRBV19
cdr3_aa: ASSTNPPGTSSLGTQY

cdr3_length: 11
v_call: TRBV7-2
cdr3_aa: ASSLARGQPQH

cdr3_length: 12
v_call: TRBV5-4
cdr3_aa: ASSLDMVGTEAF

cdr3_length: 11
v_call: TRBV19
cdr3_aa: ARDRRDNEKLF

cdr3_length: 12
v_call: TRBV25-1
cdr3_aa: ASSEVGPVTEAF

cdr3_length: 13
v_call: TRBV6-5
cdr3_aa: ASTAGLAGKGEQF

cdr3_length: 13
v_call: TRBV11-2
cdr3_aa: ASSLTGGGMETQY

cdr3_length: 12
v_call: TRBV7-9
cdr3_aa: ASSSFRGLNEQY

cdr3_length: 11
v_call: TRBV29-1
cdr3_aa: SGTKGAGETQY

cdr3_length: 12
v_call: TRBV7-8
cdr3_aa: ASSLDPIPSGAF

cdr3_length: 11
v_call: TRBV28
cdr3_aa: ASSLDRDSPLH

cdr3_length: 13
v_call: TRBV19
cdr3_aa: ASSRGQPGTGELF

cdr3_length: 14
v_call: TRBV19
cdr3_aa: ASCPGTGGPRTEAF

cdr3_length: 13
v_call: TRBV5-6
cdr3_aa: ASSLVGGVNYGYT

cdr3_length: 16
v_call: TRBV4-2
cdr3_aa: ASSHFRQTGLAYNEQF

cdr3_length: 13
v_call: TRBV5-1
cdr3_aa: ASSLRGTGNTEAF

cdr3_length: 16
v_call: TRBV11-3
cdr3_aa: ASSPGTSGGLLADTQY

cdr3_length: 13
v_call: TRBV7-8
cdr3_aa: ASSYGTSGYYEQY

cdr3_length: 13
v_call: TRBV10-3
cdr3_aa: AISVEASGVETQY